These 9 T cell receptor beta chains came from one sample sequenced in a study of T cells in localized non-small cell lung cancer. Clones were sequenced by immunoSEQ multiplex PCR, and TCRdb holds only the in-frame ones, with some missing. Among around 25,000 clones listed, roughly 90% were seen once. The specimen was peripheral blood, collected before any cancer treatment. All receptors come from a man aged 40-75 years with stage III squamous cell lung carcinoma.

The chain recombines TRBV9 with TRBJ2-1, with 7 bases identical to TRBD1. Germline-derived CDR1 and CDR2 are SGDLS and YYNGEE. Germline trimming cut 1 base from V and 7 bases from J; bases unmatched to any gene: 2. This CDR3 contains 13 residues. DNA of the CDR3: TGTGCCAGCAGCGTACAGGGGGATAATGAGCAGTTCTTC. It yields the protein CASSVQGDNEQFF.

The chain links TRBV6-1 to TRBJ2-1, with D possibly matching TRBD2 (5 bases). The V gene's germline CDR1 is MNHNS and CDR2 SASEGT. With 1 base removed from V and 2 bases from J, the gap between germline ends came to 12 bases. This CDR3 comprises 16 residues. DNA of the CDR3: TGTGCCAGCAGTGAAGTGGGGAGACGTACCTACAATGAGCAGTTCTTC. This translates into CASSEVGRRTYNEQFF.

V gene TRBV6-5 combines with J gene TRBJ1-1; the D is unclear. The CDR3 runs 11 residues. Germline V gene lookup returns CDR1 MNHEY and CDR2 SVGAGI. Trimming cost V 2 bases and J 5 bases, with 3 bases left between them. The CDR3 here is CASSYLTEAFF. The CDR3 bases are TGTGCCAGCAGTTACCTAACTGAAGCTTTCTTT.

This chain links TRBV28 with TRBJ1-1; D uncertain. Germline lookup yields CDR1 MDHEN and CDR2 SYDVKM. Trimming stripped 2 bases from V and 1 base from J, with 2 bases between. The CDR3 is 12 residues long. The CDR3 DNA follows: TGTGCCAGCAGTTTAAGGAACACTGAAGCTTTCTTT. As protein: CASSLRNTEAFF.

The CDR3 bases are TGTGCCAGCGGGGCGGTGACAGGGGCGGGAGAGACCCAGTACTTC. It encodes CASGAVTGAGETQYF. The J gene is TRBJ2-5, the V gene TRBV5-4; 8 bases match TRBD1. Trimming took 7 bases from V and 4 from J; bases not matched to a gene: 12. Germline CDR1 is SGHNT and CDR2 is YYREEE (reference sequence). This CDR3 comprises 15 residues.

This clone occurred once. The chain's CDR3 is CASSEEIAGGIEETQYF. DNA for the CDR3: TGTGCCAGCAGTGAAGAAATAGCGGGGGGGATCGAAGAGACCCAGTACTTC. The gene calls are TRBV6-1 and TRBJ2-5; 11 bases are a match to TRBD2. V gave up 1 base and J gave up 3 bases; unmatched junction bases: 7. Germline CDR1 MNHNS, CDR2 SASEGT. The CDR3 length is 17 residues.

V usage is TRBV5-1 and J usage is TRBJ1-3, with D possibly being TRBD1 (5 bases). Germline V gives CDR1 SGHRS, CDR2 YFSETQ. The CDR3 spans 14 residues. Trimming stripped 4 bases from V and 2 bases from J, with 10 bases between. This chain's CDR3 is CASSPGGPGNTIYF. In DNA form, the CDR3 reads TGCGCCAGCAGCCCGGGGGGACCTGGAAACACCATATATTTT. The entire variable domain, with the rest obtained from reference TRBV5-1 and TRBJ1-3, is as follows: KAGVTQTPRYLIKTRGQQVTLSCSPISGHRSVSWYQQTPGQGLQFLFEYFSETQRNKGNFPGRFSGRQFSNSRSEMNVSTLELGDSALYLCASSPGGPGNTIYFGEGSWLTVV.

The chain links TRBV19 to TRBJ1-4, with D perhaps TRBD1 (6 bases). This CDR3 is built from 14 residues. The germline V and J ends were trimmed by 4 bases and 5 bases, with 11 bases remaining between them. Germline V gene lookup returns CDR1 LNHDA and CDR2 SQIVND (reference sequence). CDR3 amino acids: CASSRPGENEKLFF. In DNA, the CDR3 is TGTGCCAGTAGTAGGCCAGGGGAAAATGAAAAACTGTTTTTT.

This clone has a single count. The rearrangement links TRBV28 to TRBJ1-1, with 12 bases matching TRBD1. Germline-derived CDR1 and CDR2 are MDHEN and SYDVKM. V gave up 5 bases and J gave up 7 bases; unmatched junction bases: 5. This CDR3 comprises 14 residues. The CDR3 DNA sequence: TGTGCCAGCAGTCCGGGACAGGGGGCAATTGAAGCTTTCTTT. Encoded protein: CASSPGQGAIEAFF.